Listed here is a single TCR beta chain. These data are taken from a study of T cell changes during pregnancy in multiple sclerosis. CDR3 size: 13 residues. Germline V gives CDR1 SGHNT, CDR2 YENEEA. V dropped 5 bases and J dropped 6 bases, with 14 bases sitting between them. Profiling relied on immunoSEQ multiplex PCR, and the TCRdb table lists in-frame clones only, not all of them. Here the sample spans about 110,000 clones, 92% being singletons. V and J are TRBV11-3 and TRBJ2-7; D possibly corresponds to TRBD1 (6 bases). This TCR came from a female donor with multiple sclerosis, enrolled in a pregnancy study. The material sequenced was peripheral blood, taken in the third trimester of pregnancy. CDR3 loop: CASSDNRVGEQYF. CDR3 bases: TGTGCCAGCAGCGATAACAGGGTAGGCGAGCAGTACTTC.